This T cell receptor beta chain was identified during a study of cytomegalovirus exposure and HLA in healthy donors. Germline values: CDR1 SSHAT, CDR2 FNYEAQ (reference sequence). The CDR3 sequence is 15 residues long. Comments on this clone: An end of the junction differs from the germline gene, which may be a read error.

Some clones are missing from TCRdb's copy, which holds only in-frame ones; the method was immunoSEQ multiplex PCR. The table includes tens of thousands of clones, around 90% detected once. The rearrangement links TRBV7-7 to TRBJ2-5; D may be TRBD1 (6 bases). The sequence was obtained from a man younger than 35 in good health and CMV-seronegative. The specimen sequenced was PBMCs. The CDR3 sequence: CASSLHYKGEETQYF. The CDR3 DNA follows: TGTGCTAGCAGCTTACACTATAAGGGGGAAGAGACCCAGTACTTC. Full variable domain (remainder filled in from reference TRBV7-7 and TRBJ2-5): GAGVSQSPRYKVTKRGQDVTLRCDPISSHATLYWYQQALGQGPEFLTYFNYEAQPDKSGLPSDRFSAERPEGSISTLTIQRTEQRDSAMYRCASSLHYKGEETQYFGPGTRLLVL.